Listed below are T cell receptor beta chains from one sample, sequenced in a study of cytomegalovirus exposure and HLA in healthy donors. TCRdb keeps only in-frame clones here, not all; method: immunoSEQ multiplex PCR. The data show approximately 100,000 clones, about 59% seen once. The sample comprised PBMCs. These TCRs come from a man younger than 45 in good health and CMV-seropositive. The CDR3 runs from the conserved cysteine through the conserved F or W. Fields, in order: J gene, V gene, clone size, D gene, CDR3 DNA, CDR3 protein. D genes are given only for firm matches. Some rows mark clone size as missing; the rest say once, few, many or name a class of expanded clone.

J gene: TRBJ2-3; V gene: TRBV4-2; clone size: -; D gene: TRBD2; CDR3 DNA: TGTGCCAGCAGCCAAGGTCCAGGGACTAGCGGGGGCACAGATACGCAGTATTTT; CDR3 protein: CASSQGPGTSGGTDTQYF
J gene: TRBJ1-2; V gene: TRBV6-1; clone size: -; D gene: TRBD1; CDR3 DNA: TGTGCCAGCACCCACCCGAGGACAGGGGGGGGAGGCTACACCTTC; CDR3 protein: CASTHPRTGGGGYTF
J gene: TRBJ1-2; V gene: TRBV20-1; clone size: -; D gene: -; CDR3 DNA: TGCAGTGCTCAGGGTGTGTGGGGCTACACCTTC; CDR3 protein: CSAQGVWGYTF
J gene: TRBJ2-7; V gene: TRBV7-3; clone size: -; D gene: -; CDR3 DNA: TGTGCCAGCAGCCTCCGGGACAAGCGCTACGAGCAGTACTTC; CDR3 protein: CASSLRDKRYEQYF
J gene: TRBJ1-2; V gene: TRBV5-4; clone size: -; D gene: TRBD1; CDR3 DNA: TGTGCCAGCAGCGCGAAACAGGGGACCTCCTATGGCTACACCTTC; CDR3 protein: CASSAKQGTSYGYTF
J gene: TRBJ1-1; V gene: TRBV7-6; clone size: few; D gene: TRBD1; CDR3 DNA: TGTGCCAGCAGCTTAGGCCCGGGACAGGGTTACATAGGCACTGAAGCTTTCTTT; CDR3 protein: CASSLGPGQGYIGTEAFF
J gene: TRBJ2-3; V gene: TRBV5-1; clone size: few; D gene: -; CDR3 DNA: TGCGCCAGCAGCTCCTTGGGGGGTGAAGATACGCAGTATTTT; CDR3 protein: CASSSLGGEDTQYF
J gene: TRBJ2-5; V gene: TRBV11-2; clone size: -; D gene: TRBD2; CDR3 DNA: TGTGCCAGCAGCTTTGGACTAGCGGAGACCCAGTACTTC; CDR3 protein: CASSFGLAETQYF
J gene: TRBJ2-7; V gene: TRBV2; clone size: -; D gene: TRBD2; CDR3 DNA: TGTGCCAGCAGGATGGGGGGGGCCTACGAGCAGTACTTC; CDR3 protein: CASRMGGAYEQYF
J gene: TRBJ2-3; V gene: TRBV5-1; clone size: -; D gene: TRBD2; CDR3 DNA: TGCGCCAGCAGGGAGACTAGCGGGGGGGTGAGCACAGATACGCAGTATTTT; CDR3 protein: CASRETSGGVSTDTQYF
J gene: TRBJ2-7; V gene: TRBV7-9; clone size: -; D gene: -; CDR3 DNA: TGTGCCAGCAGCAAAGGGGCGGGGGCTTTCTACGAGCAGTACTTC; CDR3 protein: CASSKGAGAFYEQYF
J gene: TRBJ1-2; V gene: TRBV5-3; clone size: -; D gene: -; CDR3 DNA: TGTGCCAGAAGCCGAAGAAACAAGATCTACACCTTC; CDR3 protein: CARSRRNKIYTF
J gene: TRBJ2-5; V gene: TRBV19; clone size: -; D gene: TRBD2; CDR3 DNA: TGTGCCAGTAGTGCGGGGGGTTGGGAGACCCAGTACTTC; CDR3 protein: CASSAGGWETQYF
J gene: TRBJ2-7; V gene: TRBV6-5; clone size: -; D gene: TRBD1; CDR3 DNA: TGTGCCAGCTCAGTCGACAGGGCCTACGAGCAGTACTTC; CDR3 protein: CASSVDRAYEQYF
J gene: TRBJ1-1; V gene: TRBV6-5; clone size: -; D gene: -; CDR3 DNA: TGTGCCAGCAATGGAGCTACGCTAAACACTGAAGCTTTCTTT; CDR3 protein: CASNGATLNTEAFF
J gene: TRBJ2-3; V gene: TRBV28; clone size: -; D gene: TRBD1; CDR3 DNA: TGTGCCAGCAGGGGGACAGGGCTTAGCACAGATACGCAGTATTTT; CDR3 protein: CASRGTGLSTDTQYF
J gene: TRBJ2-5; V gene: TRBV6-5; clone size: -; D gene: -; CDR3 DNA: TGTGCCAGCAGGGGTATGGAGGAGACCCAGTACTTC; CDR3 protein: CASRGMEETQYF
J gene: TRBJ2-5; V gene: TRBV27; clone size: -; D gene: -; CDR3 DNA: TGTGCCAGCAGTTTAATCGCAGGGTACGGAGAGACCCAGTACTTC; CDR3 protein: CASSLIAGYGETQYF
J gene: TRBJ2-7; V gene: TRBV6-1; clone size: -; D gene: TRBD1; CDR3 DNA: TGTGCCAGCAGTGGGGACAGCGACTACGAGCAGTACTTC; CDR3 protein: CASSGDSDYEQYF
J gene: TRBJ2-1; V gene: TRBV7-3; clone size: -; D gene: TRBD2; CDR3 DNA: TGTGCCAGCAGCTCCTTAGCGGGGGGCAGAAATGAGCAGTTCTTC; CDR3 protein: CASSSLAGGRNEQFF
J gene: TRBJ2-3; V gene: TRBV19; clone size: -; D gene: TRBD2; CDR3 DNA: TGTGCCAGCGAAACGGGAGGAGGGAGCACAGATACGCAGTATTTT; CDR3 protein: CASETGGGSTDTQYF
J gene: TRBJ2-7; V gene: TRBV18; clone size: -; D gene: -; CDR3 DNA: TGTGCCAGCTCTCAAAACTCGGGGGTCGACGAGCAGTACTTC; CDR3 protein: CASSQNSGVDEQYF
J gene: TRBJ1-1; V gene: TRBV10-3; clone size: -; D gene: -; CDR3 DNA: TGTGCCATCAGTACAGGGACCCCTCCTGAAGCTTTCTTT; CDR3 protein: CAISTGTPPEAFF
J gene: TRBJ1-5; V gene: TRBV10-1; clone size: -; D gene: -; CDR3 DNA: TGCGCCAGCAGTTCAGGGATAGATCAGCCCCAGCATTTT; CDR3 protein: CASSSGIDQPQHF
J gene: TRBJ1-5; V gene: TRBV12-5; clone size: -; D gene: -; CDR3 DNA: TGTGCTAGTGGTTTCAGGGGCAATCAGCCCCAGCATTTT; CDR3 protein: CASGFRGNQPQHF
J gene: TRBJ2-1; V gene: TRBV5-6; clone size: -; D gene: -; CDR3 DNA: TGTGCCAGCAGCCATCAGGGGCCAGCGTACCCGTATGGGCAGTTCTTC; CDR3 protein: CASSHQGPAYPYGQFF
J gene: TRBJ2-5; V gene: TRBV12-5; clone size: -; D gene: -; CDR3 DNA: TGTGCTAGTGGTTTGGTCGGCGGGTACCAAGAGACCCAGTACTTC; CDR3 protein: CASGLVGGYQETQYF
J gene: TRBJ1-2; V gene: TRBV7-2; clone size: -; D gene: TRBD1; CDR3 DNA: TGTGCCAGCAGCTCCGGGACAGCCTGGACCGGCTACACCTTC; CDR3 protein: CASSSGTAWTGYTF
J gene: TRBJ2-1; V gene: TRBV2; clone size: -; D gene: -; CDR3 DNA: TGTGCCCGCCGAGGACACCAAATGTACAATGAGCAGTTCTTC; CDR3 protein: CARRGHQMYNEQFF
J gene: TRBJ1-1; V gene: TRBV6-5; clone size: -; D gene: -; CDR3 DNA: TGTGCCAGCACGGCAGTCGAGGCCACTGAAGCTTTCTTT; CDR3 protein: CASTAVEATEAFF
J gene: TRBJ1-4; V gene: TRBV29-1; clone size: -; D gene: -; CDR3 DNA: TGCAGCGCCGCGGACAGAACAACTAATGAAAAACTGTTTTTT; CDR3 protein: CSAADRTTNEKLFF
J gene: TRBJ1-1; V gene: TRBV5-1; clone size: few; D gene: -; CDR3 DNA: TGCGCCAGCAGCTTACAGGGATTGTGGAACACTGAAGCTTTCTTT; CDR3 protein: CASSLQGLWNTEAFF
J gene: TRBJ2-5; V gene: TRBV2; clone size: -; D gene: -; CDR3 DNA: TGTGCCAGCAGTGCCACTAGATTCCAAGAGACCCAGTACTTC; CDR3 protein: CASSATRFQETQYF
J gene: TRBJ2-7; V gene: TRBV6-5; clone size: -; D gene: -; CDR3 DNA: TGTGCCAGCAGGGCAAACTACGAGCAGTACTTC; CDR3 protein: CASRANYEQYF
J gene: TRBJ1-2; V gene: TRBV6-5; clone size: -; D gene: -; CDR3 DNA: TGTGCCAGCAGTTCGGTCGACAGGCGCCCCTTCTTC; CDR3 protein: CASSSVDRRPFF
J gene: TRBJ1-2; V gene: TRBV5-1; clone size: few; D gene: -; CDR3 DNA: TGCGCCAGCAGCTTGAGGGGATCGCCAGTCTATGGCTACACCTTC; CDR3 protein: CASSLRGSPVYGYTF
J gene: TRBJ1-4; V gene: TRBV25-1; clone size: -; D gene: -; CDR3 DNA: TGTGCCAGCAGTGAATATATGGTAACGGGGAGGGAAAAACTGTTTTTT; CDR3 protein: CASSEYMVTGREKLFF
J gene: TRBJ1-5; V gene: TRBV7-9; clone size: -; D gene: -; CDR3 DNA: TGTGCCAGCAGCGTTGAACAGGGATTGCCCCAGCATTTT; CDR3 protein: CASSVEQGLPQHF
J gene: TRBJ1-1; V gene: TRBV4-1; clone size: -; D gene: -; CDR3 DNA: TGCGCCAGCAGCCAGAGTACAGGGATTTTTAGTAGCATGAACACTGAAGCTTTCTTT; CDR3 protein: CASSQSTGIFSSMNTEAFF
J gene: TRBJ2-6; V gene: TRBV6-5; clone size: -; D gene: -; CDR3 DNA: TGTGCCAGCAGTTTGACTGCTTCTGGGGCCAACGTCCTGACTTTC; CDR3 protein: CASSLTASGANVLTF
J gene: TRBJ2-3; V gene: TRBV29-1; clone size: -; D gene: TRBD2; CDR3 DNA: TGCAGCGTTGATGGGGCTAGCGGGGGGAGCACAGATACGCAGTATTTT; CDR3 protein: CSVDGASGGSTDTQYF
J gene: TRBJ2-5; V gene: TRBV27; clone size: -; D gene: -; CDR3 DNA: TGTGCCAGCCGGACTGTGAGGGGGGGTTGGGAGACCCAGTACTTC; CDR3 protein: CASRTVRGGWETQYF
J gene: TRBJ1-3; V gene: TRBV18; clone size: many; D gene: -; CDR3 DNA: TGTGCCAGCTCACCACCGGCAGGCCTCGGAAACACCATATATTTT; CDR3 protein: CASSPPAGLGNTIYF
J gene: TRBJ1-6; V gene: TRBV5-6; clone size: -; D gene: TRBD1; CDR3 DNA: TGTGCCAGCAGCTTGGTAGGAGACAGGGCATCACCCCTCCACTTT; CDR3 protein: CASSLVGDRASPLHF
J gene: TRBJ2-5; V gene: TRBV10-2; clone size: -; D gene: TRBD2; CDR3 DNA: TGCGCCAGCAGTGAACTAGCGGGGGGGCAGACCCAGTACTTC; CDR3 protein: CASSELAGGQTQYF
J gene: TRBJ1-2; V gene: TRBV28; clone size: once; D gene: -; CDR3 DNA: TGTGCCAGCAGTTCGGGGGGCTACACCTTC; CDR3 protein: CASSSGGYTF
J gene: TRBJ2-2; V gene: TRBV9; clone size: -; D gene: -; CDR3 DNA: TGTGCCAGCAGCGTAGGGAGATCCGAAACCGGGGAGCTGTTTTTT; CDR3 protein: CASSVGRSETGELFF
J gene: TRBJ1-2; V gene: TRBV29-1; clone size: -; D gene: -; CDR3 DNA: TGCAGCGTTGAGCCAGCCGTGCGGGGCTACACCTTC; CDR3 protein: CSVEPAVRGYTF
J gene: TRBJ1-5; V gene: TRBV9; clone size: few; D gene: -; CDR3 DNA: TGTGCCAGCAGCGTAGCTTCCGCGGAGGGCCGATATCATCAGCCCCAGCATTTT; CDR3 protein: CASSVASAEGRYHQPQHF
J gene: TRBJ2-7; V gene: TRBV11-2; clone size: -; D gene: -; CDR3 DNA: TGTGCCAGCAGCTCAGGGTCCTACGAGCAGTACTTC; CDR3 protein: CASSSGSYEQYF
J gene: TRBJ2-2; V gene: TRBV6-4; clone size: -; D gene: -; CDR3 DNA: TGTGCCAGCAGTGACTCGAAAGAAACAGGGATGAACACCGGGGAGCTGTTTTTT; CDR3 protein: CASSDSKETGMNTGELFF
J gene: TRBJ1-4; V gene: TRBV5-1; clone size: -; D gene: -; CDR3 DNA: TGCGCCAGCAGCTTGGGTAGTATGGATGAAAAACTGTTTTTT; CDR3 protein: CASSLGSMDEKLFF
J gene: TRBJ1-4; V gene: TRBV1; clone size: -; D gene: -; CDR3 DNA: TGCACCAGCAGCCAAGATCTTGGGGGGAGGGAACTGTTTTTT; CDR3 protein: CTSSQDLGGRELFF
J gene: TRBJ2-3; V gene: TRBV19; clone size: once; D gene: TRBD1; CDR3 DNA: TGTGCCAGTCGGACAGGCTCAGATACGCAGTATTTT; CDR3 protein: CASRTGSDTQYF
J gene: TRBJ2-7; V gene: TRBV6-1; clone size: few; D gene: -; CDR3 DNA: TGTGCCAGCGGGCCTTGGGGGGGCCACGAGCAGTACTTC; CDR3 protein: CASGPWGGHEQYF
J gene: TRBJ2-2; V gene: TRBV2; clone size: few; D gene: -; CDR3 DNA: TGTGCCAGGGACCGGGACTCCAACACCGGGGAGCTGTTTTTT; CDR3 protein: CARDRDSNTGELFF
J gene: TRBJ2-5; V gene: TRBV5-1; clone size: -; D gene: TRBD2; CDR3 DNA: TGCGCCAGCAGCTTGAGCGGGGGGGCGAACAGGGAGACCCAGTACTTC; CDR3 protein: CASSLSGGANRETQYF
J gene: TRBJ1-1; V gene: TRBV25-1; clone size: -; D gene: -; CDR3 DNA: TGTGCCAGCAGGGACAGGAACACTGAAGCTTTCTTT; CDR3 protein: CASRDRNTEAFF
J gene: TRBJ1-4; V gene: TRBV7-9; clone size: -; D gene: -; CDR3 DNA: TGTGCCAGCAGCTCGGCGGGACCTAATGAAAAACTGTTTTTT; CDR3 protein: CASSSAGPNEKLFF